These T cell receptor beta chains were read from a single sample in a study of blood T cell repertoires in COVID-19. TCRdb's copy holds only in-frame clones and misses some; the assay was immunoSEQ multiplex PCR. Among around 140,000 clones listed, about 80% were seen once. Sequenced input: peripheral blood. Source of these receptors: a human donor in a cohort sampled during active COVID-19. Both conserved end residues are part of each CDR3. D genes are given only for firm matches. Clone size is given for some rows only: seen once, a few or many times, or a class if the clone is expanded.

d_gene,len,v_gene,j_gene,abundance,CDR3aa,CDR3nt
TRBD1,13,TRBV10-3,TRBJ1-1,NA,CAISERGQAEAFF,TGTGCCATCAGTGAGCGGGGACAGGCTGAAGCTTTCTTT
NA,15,TRBV6-2/TRBV6-3,TRBJ1-5,NA,CASSYFGGGDQPQHF,TGTGCCAGCAGTTACTTTGGCGGGGGGGATCAGCCCCAGCATTTT
TRBD2,16,TRBV6-5,TRBJ2-7,NA,CASSYAPSGRGYEQYF,TGTGCCAGCAGTTATGCGCCTAGCGGGAGAGGGTACGAGCAGTACTTC
NA,14,TRBV27,TRBJ1-3,NA,CASSFRGAGNTIYF,TGTGCCAGCAGTTTCAGGGGCGCCGGAAACACCATATATTTT
TRBD1,14,TRBV5-8,TRBJ2-7,NA,CASSLWTGGYEQYF,TGTGCCAGCAGCTTATGGACAGGGGGGTACGAGCAGTACTTC
TRBD2,17,TRBV14,TRBJ2-7,NA,CASSQGVGAGINYEQYF,TGTGCCAGCAGCCAAGGCGTCGGAGCGGGAATTAACTACGAGCAGTACTTC
TRBD1,14,TRBV30,TRBJ2-7,NA,CAWRGTGASYEQYF,TGTGCCTGGAGAGGGACAGGGGCCTCCTACGAGCAGTACTTC
NA,15,TRBV4-3,TRBJ2-2,NA,CASSQDVTATGELFF,TGCGCCAGCAGCCAAGATGTAACAGCCACCGGGGAGCTGTTTTTT
TRBD1,14,TRBV4-3,TRBJ1-5,NA,CASSQSTGVQPQHF,TGCGCCAGCAGCCAATCAACAGGGGTGCAGCCCCAGCATTTT
TRBD1,14,TRBV29-1,TRBJ2-5,many,CSATIDRAAETQYF,TGCAGCGCTACTATTGACAGGGCAGCCGAGACCCAGTACTTC
TRBD1,14,TRBV5-1,TRBJ1-2,NA,CASSSPDRGSGYTF,TGCGCCAGCAGCTCCCCGGACAGGGGCTCCGGCTACACCTTC
TRBD2,18,TRBV7-9,TRBJ2-7,NA,CASSYGTSGSPEDYEQYF,TGTGCCAGCAGCTACGGGACTAGCGGGAGCCCAGAGGACTACGAGCAGTACTTC
TRBD1,15,TRBV6-5,TRBJ1-2,NA,CASRTGGPNNYGYTF,TGTGCCAGCAGGACAGGGGGCCCGAATAACTATGGCTACACCTTC
TRBD1,15,TRBV3-1/TRBV3-2,TRBJ1-2,NA,CASSRGDRANYGYTF,TGTGCCAGCAGCCGGGGGGACAGAGCTAACTATGGCTACACCTTC
NA,12,TRBV6-5,TRBJ1-2,NA,CASFSGINGYTF,TGTGCCAGCTTTTCAGGGATAAATGGCTACACCTTC
TRBD2,16,TRBV7-3,TRBJ2-3,NA,CASSITSGSSTDTQYF,TGTGCCAGCAGTATCACTAGCGGATCTAGCACAGATACGCAGTATTTT
TRBD2,16,TRBV5-8,TRBJ2-7,NA,CASSLAGLAGENKQYF,TGTGCCAGCAGCTTGGCGGGACTAGCGGGAGAAAATAAGCAGTACTTC